Listed here are 27 T cell receptor beta chains from one sample, sequenced in a study of vaccination effects on CD4 cells after COVID-19. Using viral peptide pools, the ViraFEST assay grew out antigen-specific CD4+ T cells prior to sequencing. Subsequent to less than twelve days of culture, CD4+ T cells were isolated. By PCR, the person was confirmed to have had SARS-CoV-2 infection between March and December 2020. No antigen has been identified for these receptors. Data came from immunoSEQ multiplex PCR; TCRdb stores just in-frame clones and leaves some out. The top ten clones hold under 35% of a sample with around 46,000 clones, under 80% of them seen once. The sequencing used CD4+ T cells from PBMCs cultured with a peptide pool, collected before COVID-19 vaccination. The receptors shown here come from a human donor who had a prior SARS-CoV-2 infection.

The J gene is TRBJ1-5, the V gene TRBV15, with D possibly being TRBD1 (6 bases). CDR3 length equals 17 residues. The ends were cut back, 1 base at V and 0 bases at J, with 13 bases in the middle. Germline-derived CDR1 and CDR2 are LNHNV and YYDKDF (reference sequence). For the CDR3, the DNA is TGTGCCACCAGCAGAGGGAAGGACAGAGATAGCAATCAGCCCCAGCATTTT. As protein: CATSRGKDRDSNQPQHF.

The CDR3 coding sequence is TGTGCCAGCAGCCATTACGGGACAGGGGAGGATTATGAGCAGTTCTTC. This gives the protein CASSHYGTGEDYEQFF. The rearrangement uses TRBV3-1 (or the pseudogene TRBV3-2) and TRBJ2-1; 10 positions agree with TRBD1. The CDR3 has 16 residues. The V and J ends lost 3 bases and 8 bases, in that order; junction bases with no gene match: 10. The germline V gene has CDR1 LGHDT and CDR2 YNNKEL (reference sequence).

In this sample, this clone turned up once. The V gene is TRBV3-1 (or the pseudogene TRBV3-2), the J gene TRBJ1-2, with TRBD1 matching over 7 bases. The V and J ends lost 6 bases and 7 bases, in that order; junction bases with no gene match: 8. The CDR3 has 13 residues. Germline assignment: CDR1 LGHDT and CDR2 YNNKEL (reference sequence). The chain's CDR3 is CASRELAGGGYTF. CDR3 in DNA: TGTGCCAGCAGGGAACTTGCAGGGGGTGGCTACACCTTC.

The rearrangement links TRBV2 to TRBJ2-5, with 8 positions matching TRBD1. Germline V gene sequence: CDR1 SNHLY, CDR2 FYNNEI. The CDR3 loop spans 12 amino acids. The V segment lost 11 bases and the J segment 5 bases; nucleotides outside the gene matches: 7. The CDR3 sequence is CAGQGAGETQYF. The CDR3 coding sequence is TGTGCCGGCCAGGGGGCTGGGGAGACCCAGTACTTC. Variable domain in full (rest from reference TRBV2 and TRBJ2-5): EPEVTQTPSHQVTQMGQEVILRCVPISNHLYFYWYRQILGQKVEFLVSFYNNEISEKSEIFDDQFSVERPDGSNFTLKIRSTKLEDSAMYFCAGQGAGETQYFGPGTRLLVL.

The gene calls are TRBV13 and TRBJ2-7; D is tentatively TRBD1 or TRBD2 (5 bases each). Trimming shortened V by 4 bases and J by 3 bases, and 16 bases separated the two germline ends. Per germline, CDR1 PRHDT and CDR2 FYEKMQ (reference sequence). This CDR3 is 15 amino acids long. The CDR3 DNA sequence: TGTGCCAGCAGCTCGAAACAGGACTTAGACTACGAGCAGTACTTC. It specifies CASSSKQDLDYEQYF.

The chain is built from TRBV12-5 and TRBJ2-2; D unresolved. The CDR3 contains 12 residues. V was cut by 7 bases and J by 5 bases, with 8 bases left in between. Germline CDR1 reads LGHNT; CDR2 reads FRNRAP. The CDR3 sequence is CASVRRTGELFF. The CDR3 DNA reads as TGTGCTAGTGTTCGGAGAACCGGGGAGCTGTTTTTT.

The chain carries TRBV10-2 and TRBJ2-7, with D perhaps matching TRBD1 (5 bases). Germline V CDR1 and CDR2: WSHSY, SAAADI. The CDR3 spans 14 residues. The V end lost 8 bases, the J end lost 0 bases, and 14 bases lay between the germline ends. Here the CDR3 DNA reads TGCGCCAGCGGGGCAGACACCAACTCCTACGAGCAGTACTTC. Translated: CASGADTNSYEQYF.

V and J are TRBV18 and TRBJ1-1, with no clear D. Trimming removed 0 bases from V and 1 base from J, with 6 bases in between. The germline gives CDR1 KGHSH, CDR2 LQKENI. The CDR3 sequence is 14 residues long. The CDR3 reads CASSPPRGNTEAFF. Written as DNA, the CDR3 is TGTGCCAGCTCACCACCGCGGGGGAACACTGAAGCTTTCTTT.

The chain uses TRBV24-1 and TRBJ2-3; TRBD2 aligns across 15 bases. J was trimmed by 5 bases and V by 3 bases; bases with no gene match: 11. Looked up from germline, CDR1 is KGHDR and CDR2 is SFDVKD. This CDR3 spans 19 amino acids. CDR3 residues: CATSDRVGTSGRRIDTQYF. The CDR3 bases are TGTGCCACCAGTGATCGGGTAGGGACTAGCGGGAGGCGAATAGATACGCAGTATTTT.

The chain carries TRBV6-5 and TRBJ1-2; D is uncertain. V was clipped by 2 bases and J by 4 bases, with 14 bases between them. The CDR3 contains 15 residues. Per germline, CDR1 MNHEY and CDR2 SVGAGI. The CDR3 region is CASSYGHTLGYGYTF. The CDR3 DNA is TGTGCCAGCAGTTACGGGCACACCCTAGGCTATGGCTACACCTTC.

The chain has TRBV11-1 and TRBJ2-2, with 8 bases fitting TRBD1. The CDR3 runs 16 residues. CDR1 SGHAT and CDR2 FQDESV come from the germline V gene (reference sequence). Losses at the gene ends were 5 bases for V and 4 bases for J; bases not matched to a gene: 9. The CDR3 is CASSPRTGRGTGELFF. The CDR3 bases are TGTGCCAGCAGCCCGAGGACAGGGAGAGGCACCGGGGAGCTGTTTTTT.

As for this clone: Other DNA sequences from this sample encode an identical CDR3 as well. The V gene is TRBV18, the J gene TRBJ1-1; tentatively, D is TRBD1 (5 bases). Trimming left V 6 bases short and J 2 bases short, with 10 bases between. Germline V gives CDR1 KGHSH, CDR2 LQKENI. The CDR3 loop spans 13 amino acids. The CDR3 DNA reads TGTGCCAGCTCTTTGACAGAAAACACTGAAGCTTTCTTT. It specifies CASSLTENTEAFF.

The chain couples TRBV25-1 to TRBJ2-7; D unclear. Trimming removed 5 bases at V and 0 bases at J, with 8 bases between. This CDR3 comprises 13 residues. The germline V gene has CDR1 MGHDK and CDR2 SYGVNS. The DNA of the CDR3 is TGTGCCAGCAGTTCTGATAGCTCCTACGAGCAGTACTTC. This gives the protein CASSSDSSYEQYF.

This chain uses TRBV6-2 or TRBV6-3 with TRBJ2-7; 10 bases are a match to TRBD2. V lost 6 bases, J lost 6 bases, and 5 bases stayed unmatched. The CDR3 covers 13 residues. From germline, CDR1 is MNHEY and CDR2 SVGEGT. The CDR3, as DNA: TGTGCCAGCAGCACGATAGCGGGAGGCGAGCAGTACTTC. It codes for CASSTIAGGEQYF.

This clone was detected only a few times. The CDR3 is CASSGQGQTIGTQYF. The CDR3 DNA sequence: TGTGCCAGCAGCGGACAGGGACAGACAATCGGGACCCAGTACTTC. The chain carries TRBV11-2 and TRBJ2-5; the match to TRBD1 covers 8 bases. This CDR3 spans 15 amino acids. V lost 5 bases and J lost 7; bases outside the gene matches: 12. CDR1 and CDR2 from the germline V gene are SGHAT and FQNNGV.

V usage is TRBV19 and J usage is TRBJ2-3; 12 bases are shared with TRBD1. V gave up 4 bases and J gave up 5 bases; unmatched junction bases: 10. Germline V gene data show CDR1 as LNHDA and CDR2 as SQIVND (reference sequence). The CDR3 is 17 amino acids. The CDR3 nucleotides read TGTGCCAGTAGTACGAAGGCCGGGACAGGGGGCAGAGATACGCAGTATTTT. Its protein product is CASSTKAGTGGRDTQYF.

This clone was found a few times. This chain uses TRBV4-2 with TRBJ2-7; 9 bases fit TRBD1. This CDR3 has 15 amino acids. Germline loops: CDR1 LGHNA, CDR2 YNFKEQ. J was trimmed by 1 base and V by 1 base; bases with no gene match: 2. DNA for the CDR3: TGTGCCAGCAGCCAAGCCGGGACAGGGTCCTACGAGCAGTACTTC. Translated, it gives CASSQAGTGSYEQYF.

The chain combines TRBV10-3 with TRBJ2-5; TRBD2 aligns across 8 bases. Germline V gene data show CDR1 as ENHRY and CDR2 as SYGVKD. The CDR3 is 12 residues long. Trimming at V came to 8 bases and at J to 5 bases, leaving 4 bases not matched to a gene. CDR3: CAIGGGGETQYF. The CDR3 DNA sequence: TGTGCCATCGGGGGCGGGGGGGAGACCCAGTACTTC.

The genes are TRBV29-1 and TRBJ1-1; 10 bases match TRBD1. The germline gives CDR1 SQVTM, CDR2 ANQGSEA. After removal of 4 bases from V and 4 bases from J, the junction contained 3 bases not matched to a gene. This CDR3 is 13 amino acids long. CDR3 region: CSVARDRGTEAFF. CDR3 DNA sequence: TGCAGCGTTGCCCGGGACAGGGGCACTGAAGCTTTCTTT.

This clone was counted only a few times. The chain joins TRBV7-2 to TRBJ1-5; no firm D call. The CDR3 is 13 amino acids. The V gene lost 5 bases and the J gene lost 1 base, with 6 bases spanning the gap. Germline V gives CDR1 SGHTA, CDR2 FQGNSA. The CDR3 region has the DNA TGTGCCAGCAGCCGCTTCAGCAATCAGCCCCAGCATTTT. As protein: CASSRFSNQPQHF. The variable domain in full, completed from reference TRBV7-2 and TRBJ1-5, reads GAGVSQSPSNKVTEKGKDVELRCDPISGHTALYWYRQSLGQGLEFLIYFQGNSAPDKSGLPSDRFSAERTGGSVSTLTIQRTQQEDSAVYLCASSRFSNQPQHFGDGTRLSIL.

The genes are TRBV7-2 and TRBJ2-7; 14 nucleotides line up with TRBD2. The junction had 1 base not matched to a gene; V was cut back by 3 bases and J by 0 bases. Germline loops: CDR1 SGHTA, CDR2 FQGNSA. This CDR3 comprises 16 residues. CDR3 DNA sequence: TGTGCCAGCAGCTTCGGACTAGCGGGGGGCTCCTACGAGCAGTACTTC. This encodes CASSFGLAGGSYEQYF.

The rearrangement links TRBV10-3 to TRBJ2-5; TRBD2 matches 11 bases. Germline V CDR1 and CDR2: ENHRY, SYGVKD. The CDR3 length is 16 residues. V shed 3 bases, J shed 1 base, and the junction held 4 bases outside the gene matches. The CDR3 bases are TGTGCCATCAGTGATCCGACTAGCGGGACCCAAGAGACCCAGTACTTC. Protein: CAISDPTSGTQETQYF.

The chain is built from TRBV6-5 and TRBJ2-1; D may be TRBD1 (6 bases). The V end was cut by 2 bases, the J end by 15 bases, with 14 bases between. Germline loops: CDR1 MNHEY, CDR2 SVGAGI. The CDR3 has 12 amino acids. This CDR3 is CASSYRAGAWFF. DNA for the CDR3: TGTGCCAGCAGTTACCGGGCAGGGGCGTGGTTCTTC.

This clone was recorded only once. J is TRBJ2-1 and V is TRBV13; D ambiguous. This CDR3 contains 13 residues. Germline V gene lookup returns CDR1 PRHDT and CDR2 FYEKMQ (reference sequence). Trimming shortened V by 1 base and J by 6 bases, and 7 bases separated the two germline ends. The CDR3, as DNA: TGTGCCAGCAGCTTAGCTAGTCGCAATGAGCAGTTCTTC. The encoded protein is CASSLASRNEQFF.

The chain recombines TRBV20-1 with TRBJ1-6; perhaps TRBD1 as D (6 bases). CDR1 is DFQATT and CDR2 is SNEGSKA in the germline V gene (reference sequence). Trimming removed 3 bases at V and 0 bases at J, with 18 bases between. The CDR3 totals 18 residues. The CDR3 is CSASGGRGASSYNSPLHF. The CDR3 nucleotides are TGCAGTGCTAGTGGGGGTCGGGGGGCCTCCTCCTATAATTCACCCCTCCACTTT.

The V call is TRBV9, the J call TRBJ2-2, with D possibly matching TRBD1 (5 bases). The CDR3 is made up of 16 amino acids. The V gene's germline CDR1 is SGDLS and CDR2 YYNGEE. V lost 0 bases and J lost 4, with 13 bases in between. The CDR3 DNA is TGTGCCAGCAGCGTAGCCGACAGAAGCCGCACCGGGGAGCTGTTTTTT. Protein sequence: CASSVADRSRTGELFF.

CDR3 amino acids: CAWTRGSTDTQYF. Written as DNA, the CDR3 is TGTGCCTGGACAAGGGGCAGCACAGATACGCAGTATTTT. The chain employs TRBV30 and TRBJ2-3; a possible D gene is TRBD1 (5 bases). V shed 4 bases and J shed 0 bases, with 8 bases lying between them. The CDR3 has 13 amino acids. Per germline, CDR1 GTSNPN and CDR2 SVGIG (reference sequence).